Listed here are 24 T cell receptor beta chains from one sample, sequenced in a study of T cell clonotyping in hematopoietic cell transplantation. The repertoire was sequenced with immunoSEQ multiplex PCR; TCRdb's copy has only in-frame clones and lacks some. The sample carries roughly 16,000 clones, 93% recorded once. Time point given: recipient sample about 28 days before transplant, after cytoreduction. The source material was peripheral blood mononuclear cells, sampled before stem cell transplant. Receptors originate from a man aged 18 to 29 with biphenotypic leukemia. Some clones in this sample may be carry-over from other donors' samples.

The chain combines TRBV5-1 with TRBJ2-2, with TRBD2 matching over 13 bases. Germline-derived CDR1 and CDR2 are SGHRS and YFSETQ. The CDR3 loop spans 18 amino acids. Unmatched junction bases numbered 11, after V lost 2 bases and J lost 7 bases. CDR3 amino acids: CASSFGLAGARSGGELFF. CDR3 in DNA: TGCGCCAGCAGCTTCGGACTAGCGGGGGCCAGAAGCGGCGGGGAGCTGTTTTTT.

V gene TRBV2 combines with J gene TRBJ1-1; D gene unclear. CDR1 is SNHLY, CDR2 FYNNEI, per germline. CDR3 length: 14 amino acids. V was pared by 7 bases and J by 7 bases, with 19 bases between. The CDR3 bases are TGTGCCAGCACCCCTCCGCGGAGCCGGGTTGAAGCTTTCTTT. Translation gives CASTPPRSRVEAFF.

The genes are TRBV6-5 and TRBJ2-7; 12 bases are a match to TRBD1. From germline, CDR1 is MNHEY and CDR2 SVGAGI. The CDR3 loop spans 13 amino acids. V lost 10 bases and J lost 5; bases outside the gene matches: 6. DNA for the CDR3: TGTGCCACCGGGACAGGGGGCCTCGACGAGCAGTACTTC. This codes for CATGTGGLDEQYF.

This clone showed up just a few times. Germline and junction disagree at one end, which may indicate a read error. The chain carries TRBV5-4 and TRBJ2-3, with D possibly called TRBD1 or TRBD2 (5 bases each). The CDR3 runs to 12 residues. The germline CDR1 and CDR2 sequences are SGHNT and YYREEE (reference sequence). DNA of the CDR3: TGTGCCAGCAGCTTGGGCTCCGGGACCGCTCAATTT. Translation gives CASSLGSGTAQF.

V is TRBV6-1 and J is TRBJ1-5, with 9 bases identical to TRBD1. Per germline, CDR1 MNHNS and CDR2 SASEGT. V lost 0 bases, J lost 4 bases, and 1 base stayed unmatched. This CDR3 has 15 amino acids. This chain's CDR3 is CASSEAGTGNQPQHF. CDR3 DNA sequence: TGTGCCAGCAGTGAAGCGGGGACAGGGAATCAGCCCCAGCATTTT.

V usage is TRBV5-6 and J usage is TRBJ1-4, with a weak D call TRBD1 (5 bases). This CDR3 has 15 residues. With 4 bases removed from V and 3 bases from J, the gap between germline ends came to 13 bases. Germline lookup yields CDR1 SGHDT and CDR2 YYEEEE. The CDR3, as DNA: TGTGCCAGCAGCCGGAGACAGACCCCTAATGAAAAACTGTTTTTT. This translates into CASSRRQTPNEKLFF.

The gene calls are TRBV6-5 and TRBJ1-2, with TRBD1 identical over 8 bases. Unmatched junction bases numbered 7, after V lost 7 bases and J lost 3 bases. The germline V gene has CDR1 MNHEY and CDR2 SVGAGI. CDR3 length equals 14 residues. CDR3 sequence: CASKRPDRDYGYTF. The CDR3 region has the DNA TGTGCCAGCAAACGCCCGGACAGGGACTATGGCTACACCTTC.

The genes are TRBV11-1 and TRBJ1-1; D gene ambiguous. V shed 3 bases and J shed 4 bases, with 15 bases lying between them. Germline CDR1 SGHAT, CDR2 FQDESV (reference sequence). The CDR3 extends over 15 amino acids. The CDR3 sequence: CASSFGQALATEAFF. Written as DNA, the CDR3 is TGTGCCAGCAGCTTCGGGCAGGCCCTGGCCACTGAAGCTTTCTTT.

This clone was recorded only once. V usage is TRBV6-5 and J usage is TRBJ2-7; D may correspond to TRBD1 or TRBD2 (5 bases each). The CDR3 totals 14 residues. CDR1 is MNHEY and CDR2 is SVGAGI in the germline V gene. Trimming took 5 bases from V and 7 from J, leaving 18 bases between them. DNA for the CDR3: TGTGCCAGCAGTCCGGGACGGGTTTATGGGGAGCAGTACTTC. It specifies CASSPGRVYGEQYF.

V is TRBV6-1 and J is TRBJ2-7, with 9 bases identical to TRBD2. The CDR3 runs to 16 residues. Looked up from germline, CDR1 is MNHNS and CDR2 is SASEGT. V was pared by 1 base and J by 4 bases, with 8 bases of the junction left unmatched. Written as DNA, the CDR3 is TGTGCCAGCAGTGAAGGGGTAGCGGGGGCTCCTTACGAGCAGTACTTC. It translates to CASSEGVAGAPYEQYF.

The chain recombines TRBV9 with TRBJ2-5, with 7 bases matching TRBD2. Trimming took 3 bases from V and 1 from J; bases not matched to a gene: 3. This CDR3 has 14 residues. Per germline, CDR1 SGDLS and CDR2 YYNGEE. The DNA of the CDR3 is TGTGCCAGCAGCGCGCGACTAGCCCAAGAGACCCAGTACTTC. Amino acid sequence: CASSARLAQETQYF.

The V call is TRBV5-6, the J call TRBJ2-7; D unresolved. This CDR3 spans 13 amino acids. CDR1 SGHDT and CDR2 YYEEEE come from the germline V gene. V gave up 2 bases and J gave up 6 bases, with 12 bases separating them. DNA for the CDR3: TGTGCCAGCAGCTTTGGTCGCAGCGCCGAGCAGTACTTC. Its protein product is CASSFGRSAEQYF. Drawing the rest from reference TRBV5-6 and TRBJ2-7, the complete variable domain is DAGVTQSPTHLIKTRGQQVTLRCSPKSGHDTVSWYQQALGQGPQFIFQYYEEEERQRGNFPDRFSGHQFPNYSSELNVNALLLGDSALYLCASSFGRSAEQYFGPGTRLTVT.

V and J are TRBV4-1 and TRBJ1-3; D not certain. With 1 base removed from V and 0 bases from J, the gap between germline ends came to 16 bases. The germline gives CDR1 MGHRA, CDR2 YSYEKL. The CDR3 is 18 amino acids. The CDR3 protein is CASSQGVTQFGSGNTIYF. The CDR3 bases are TGCGCCAGCAGCCAAGGAGTGACACAGTTTGGCTCTGGAAACACCATATATTTT.

The chain links TRBV7-2 to TRBJ2-7; weak D call: TRBD1 (5 bases). Trimming left V 0 bases short and J 6 bases short, with 9 bases between. This CDR3 spans 13 amino acids. CDR1 SGHTA and CDR2 FQGNSA come from the germline V gene. The CDR3 is CASSLAGPSEQYF. CDR3 coding DNA: TGTGCCAGCAGCTTAGCGGGGCCTAGCGAGCAGTACTTC.

This rearrangement joins TRBV28 to TRBJ1-1; D is unresolved. The CDR3 contains 15 residues. Trimming left V 3 bases short and J 5 bases short, with 16 bases between. The germline gives CDR1 MDHEN, CDR2 SYDVKM. The DNA for the CDR3 is TGTGCCAGCAGTTTGGGTGGGGAGGGAAGGACTGAAGCTTTCTTT. It codes for CASSLGGEGRTEAFF.

This rearrangement joins TRBV2 to TRBJ2-5; TRBD1 is a possible D gene (5 bases). CDR1 is SNHLY, CDR2 FYNNEI, per germline. CDR3 length: 14 residues. V dropped 6 bases and J dropped 5 bases, with 16 bases sitting between them. CDR3 bases: TGTGCCAGCAGCAGCCAGGGCCTTTGGGAGACCCAGTACTTC. Translated, it gives CASSSQGLWETQYF.

J is TRBJ1-1 and V is TRBV19; tentatively, D is TRBD1 (5 bases). V was trimmed by 6 bases and J by 2 bases, leaving 10 bases between them. Germline V lookup: CDR1 LNHDA, CDR2 SQIVND (reference sequence). This CDR3 is 13 amino acids long. CDR3 coding DNA: TGTGCCAGTAGCCCCAGGGCTAACACTGAAGCTTTCTTT. This gives the protein CASSPRANTEAFF.

The chain employs TRBV14 and TRBJ2-3, with D uncertain. V lost 2 bases and J 5 bases, leaving 5 bases between the germline ends. Germline lookup yields CDR1 SGHDN and CDR2 FVKESK. The CDR3 length is 12 residues. The CDR3 sequence: CASSQIRDTQYF. For the CDR3, the DNA is TGTGCCAGCAGCCAAATAAGAGATACGCAGTATTTT.

The chain employs TRBV15 and TRBJ1-1, with 8 bases that match TRBD1. Trimming removed 8 bases from V and 6 bases from J; junction bases left unmatched: 2. The CDR3 runs to 11 residues. Germline CDR1 LNHNV, CDR2 YYDKDF (reference sequence). CDR3 protein: CATSDRAEAFF. The CDR3 nucleotides read TGTGCCACCTCGGACAGGGCTGAAGCTTTCTTT. The full variable domain, with the rest looked up from reference TRBV15 and TRBJ1-1, is DAMVIQNPRYQVTQFGKPVTLSCSQTLNHNVMYWYQQKSSQAPKLLFHYYDKDFNNEADTPDNFQSRRPNTSFCFLDIRSPGLGDTAMYLCATSDRAEAFFGQGTRLTVV.

The chain combines TRBV5-8 with TRBJ2-1; the D gene is possibly TRBD1 (6 bases). This CDR3 is 13 amino acids long. The germline CDR1 and CDR2 sequences are SGHTS and YDEGEE. Trimming cost V 3 bases and J 7 bases, with 11 bases left between them. The CDR3 nucleotides read TGTGCCAGCAGCTACCTAGGGGGTAATGAGCAGTTCTTC. It yields the protein CASSYLGGNEQFF.

The chain links TRBV30 to TRBJ1-1, with D perhaps matching TRBD1 (5 bases). The CDR3 totals 13 residues. Trimming cost V 0 bases and J 3 bases, with 8 bases left between them. Germline CDR1 and CDR2: GTSNPN and SVGIG (reference sequence). The CDR3 region has the DNA TGTGCCTGGAGTGTACGCAGGGACACTGAAGCTTTCTTT. Protein: CAWSVRRDTEAFF. The full variable domain, rest sourced from reference TRBV30 and TRBJ1-1, is SQTIHQWPATLVQPVGSPLSLECTVEGTSNPNLYWYRQAAGRGLQLLFYSVGIGQISSEVPQNLSASRPQDRQFILSSKKLLLSDSGFYLCAWSVRRDTEAFFGQGTRLTVV.

This rearrangement joins TRBV4-1 to TRBJ2-3; D is possibly TRBD2 (6 bases). This CDR3 has 14 residues. V shed 1 base and J shed 4 bases, with 9 bases lying between them. Germline V CDR1 and CDR2: MGHRA, YSYEKL. As DNA, the CDR3 is TGCGCCAGCAGCCAAGGACCGGGGGCAGATACGCAGTATTTT. Encoded protein: CASSQGPGADTQYF.

The chain joins TRBV7-3 to TRBJ2-3; 10 nucleotides match TRBD1. The CDR3 has 16 amino acids. Germline CDR1 is SGHTA and CDR2 is FQGTGA. V shed 3 bases and J 6 bases; nucleotides not matched to a gene: 9. CDR3 bases: TGTGCCAGCAGCTTGCAGCCGGGACAGGGGAGGGATACGCAGTATTTT. It codes for CASSLQPGQGRDTQYF.

The chain recombines TRBV21-1 with TRBJ2-7; no DNA check was done on the table's D call, TRBD1. TRBV21-1 is assigned pseudogene status. CDR3 length: 18 residues. The CDR3 nucleotides are TGTGCCAGCAGCAAAGAGTCAGGGGGCCTCCCTCTTGGGTACGAGCAGTACTTC. This translates into CASSKESGGLPLGYEQYF.